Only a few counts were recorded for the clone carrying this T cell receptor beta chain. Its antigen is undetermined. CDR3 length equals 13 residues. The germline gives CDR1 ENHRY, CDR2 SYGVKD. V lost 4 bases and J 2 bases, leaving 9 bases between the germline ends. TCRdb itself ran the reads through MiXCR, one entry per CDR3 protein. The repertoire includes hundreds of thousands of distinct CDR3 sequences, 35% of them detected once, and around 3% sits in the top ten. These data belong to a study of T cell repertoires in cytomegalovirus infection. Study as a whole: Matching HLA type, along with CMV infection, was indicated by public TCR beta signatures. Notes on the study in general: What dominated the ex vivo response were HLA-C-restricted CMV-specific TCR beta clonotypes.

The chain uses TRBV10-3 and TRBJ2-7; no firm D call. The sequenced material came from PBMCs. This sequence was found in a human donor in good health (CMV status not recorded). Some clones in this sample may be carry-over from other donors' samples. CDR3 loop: CAISAGTTYEQYF. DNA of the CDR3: TGTGCCATCAGTGCCGGCACTACCTACGAGCAGTACTTC.